These 9 T cell receptor beta chains originate from one sample sequenced in a study of tumor and adjacent non-tumor tissue in lung cancer. A modified ARM-PCR protocol with three rounds of nested PCR amplified TCRbeta. TCRdb used MiXCR to reprocess the multiplex PCR reads, holding one entry per CDR3 protein. The data contain about 200,000 distinct CDR3 sequences, less than 80% of them singletons. The template was RNA from unsorted bulk tissue. The sequencing sample was made of lung tumor tissue. Receptors originate from a man between 60 and 75 years old with non-small cell lung cancer.

To note about this clonotype: The junction does not match germline at one end; this may be a read error. The rearrangement links TRBV6-2 or TRBV6-3 to TRBJ1-1; D may be TRBD1 (5 bases). Germline values: CDR1 MNHEY, CDR2 SVGEGT. The CDR3 has 14 amino acids. CDR3 bases: TGTCCCAGCAGTCCTAACAGGTTTGGAACTGAAGCTTTCTTT. Protein: CPSSPNRFGTEAFF.

Regarding this clonotype: At one end the junction does not follow the germline gene, possibly because of a read error. V and J are TRBV6-5 and TRBJ2-1; D is unclear. CDR1 and CDR2 from the germline V gene are MNHEY and SVGAGI. The CDR3 is 19 amino acids. The CDR3 loop reads CASSYSPYRTLSSYSEQFF. The CDR3 bases are TGTGCCAGCAGTTACTCCCCATACCGTACACTGAGCTCCTACAGTGAGCAGTTCTTC.

In regard to this clonotype: A much larger clone differs by one base, so this may be a read error. The CDR3 DNA reads TGCAGCGTTGTCCGTAAGGAGGCCTACAATGAGCAGTTCTTC. This sequence encodes CSVVRKEAYNEQFF. This sequence joins TRBV29-1 and TRBJ2-1; tentatively, D is TRBD2 (5 bases). V was shortened by 4 bases and J by 2 bases, with 12 bases between the two germline ends. This CDR3 has 14 residues. Germline V gene lookup returns CDR1 SQVTM and CDR2 ANQGSEA.

About this clonotype itself: A much larger clone is a single base away; this may be a read error. The chain carries TRBV12-3 or TRBV12-4 and TRBJ2-2, with TRBD1 as a possible D gene (5 bases). There are 14 residues in the CDR3. The CDR3 spells CTSSTVGRTGELFF. In nucleotides, the CDR3 is TGTACCAGCTCAACGGTGGGGCGTACGGGGGAGCTGTTTTTT.

Worth noting for this clonotype: A much larger clonotype is one base distant, so this may be a read error. The chain has TRBV6-5 and TRBJ1-1; D ambiguous. There are 12 residues in the CDR3. CDR1 MNHEY and CDR2 SVGAGI come from the germline V gene. The CDR3 reads CTSRSVNTEAFF. The CDR3 nucleotides are TGTACCAGCAGGTCGGTGAACACTGAAGCTTTCTTT.

Regarding this clonotype: A clone one base away is much larger, so this may be a read error. The chain links TRBV20-1 to TRBJ1-1; D uncertain. Per the germline V gene, CDR1 is DFQATT and CDR2 is SNEGSKA (reference sequence). Deletions cut 8 bases from V and 8 bases from J, with 15 bases between. The length of the CDR3 is 11 residues. CDR3 DNA: TGCAGTACTTTAGGATCCGTGGAAGCTTTCTTT. Amino acids: CSTLGSVEAFF.

V and J are TRBV5-1 and TRBJ1-6; possibly TRBD1 for D (5 bases). V was pared by 0 bases and J by 5 bases, with 12 bases between. This CDR3 spans 16 amino acids. Germline V gene sequence: CDR1 SGHRS, CDR2 YFSETQ. Written as DNA, the CDR3 is TGCGCCAGCAGCTTGGACAGGACTGAGAATAATTCACCCCTCCACTTT. Its translation: CASSLDRTENNSPLHF.

Worth noting for this clonotype: This could be a read error, since a much larger clone is one nucleotide away. The chain recombines TRBV29-1 with TRBJ1-5, with a tentative D call TRBD1 (6 bases). Germline CDR1 is SQVTM and CDR2 is ANQGSEA. The CDR3 is made up of 14 amino acids. CDR3 DNA sequence: TGCAGCTATCTGGAGGGGGGATGGAATCAGCCCCACCATTTT. It is translated as CSYLEGGWNQPHHF.

For this clonotype: The germline gene is not matched at one end of the junction; a read error may be the cause. CDR3 residues: CASSYESTEVFF. For the CDR3, the DNA is TGTGCCAGCAGCTACGAGAGCACTGAAGTTTTCTTT. V usage is TRBV11-3 and J usage is TRBJ1-1; no clear D. The CDR3 extends over 12 amino acids. CDR1 and CDR2 from the germline V gene are SGHNT and YENEEA.